This TCR beta chain was profiled in a study of T cell responses to AZD1222 COVID-19 vaccine. Note on this clone: Its cognate antigen is unknown.

Study-wide results and caveats: Among AZD1222 vaccinees, only six were seropositive at baseline. Nearly half of spike-specific TCRs reportedly go after variant regions that carry no mutations.

Clones were read by immunoSEQ multiplex PCR, and TCRdb kept only the in-frame ones, dropping some. The sample gives some 140,000 clones, 93% of which show up once; under 4% is in the top ten. The CDR3 runs 13 residues. Germline V CDR1 and CDR2: SGHDT, YYEEEE. V was shortened by 2 bases and J by 4 bases, with 7 bases between the two germline ends. This TCR derives from an adult in good health. The chain uses TRBV5-6 and TRBJ1-5; D not resolved. This sample comprised peripheral blood, obtained on day 0 of AZD1222 vaccination. Here the CDR3 reads CASSFSTNQPQHF. The CDR3 nucleotides read TGTGCCAGCAGCTTTTCCACAAATCAGCCCCAGCATTTT.